This TCR beta chain was captured by sequencing in a study of OX40 agonist ivuxolimab in advanced cancers. The table came from immunoSEQ multiplex PCR; TCRdb's copy has only in-frame clones and leaves some out. The data show under 95,000 clones, with about 94% seen just once and 6.2% held by the top ten. The germline V and J ends were trimmed by 5 bases and 6 bases, with 17 bases remaining between them. The CDR3 has 15 amino acids. Germline CDR1 and CDR2: SEHNR and FQNEAQ (reference sequence). The gene calls are TRBV7-9 and TRBJ2-1; weak D call: TRBD1 (6 bases). The TCR comes from an adult with an advanced solid tumor such as melanoma, head and neck, liver or kidney cancer. Sample: CD4+ or CD8+ T cells sorted from blood, taken in a trial of the OX40 agonist ivuxolimab. The CDR3 loop reads CASSKYRGTGNEQFF. The DNA for the CDR3 is TGTGCCAGCAGCAAGTATAGGGGGACCGGCAATGAGCAGTTCTTC.